This T cell receptor (beta chain) was observed in a study of T cell responses to AZD1222 COVID-19 vaccine. Study-level points and caveats: Repertoires were obtained only post-peak T cell response.

Assay: immunoSEQ multiplex PCR; the TCRdb copy retains only in-frame clones and omits some. The sample includes fewer than 110,000 clones, 90% seen only once; the top ten take 4% to 5.5%. The germline gives CDR1 MGHRA, CDR2 YSYEKL. Trimming pared 3 bases from V and 1 base from J, leaving 14 bases between. The CDR3 sequence is 16 residues long. As regards this clone: Antigen specificity is unknown.

The input for sequencing was peripheral blood, taken on day 0 of AZD1222 vaccination. The origin of this receptor is an adult in good health. The chain uses TRBV4-1 and TRBJ2-3, with D tentatively TRBD1 (5 bases). The CDR3 sequence is CASSHPVWGRTDTQYF. Written as DNA, the CDR3 is TGCGCCAGCAGCCATCCCGTTTGGGGCCGCACAGATACGCAGTATTTT.